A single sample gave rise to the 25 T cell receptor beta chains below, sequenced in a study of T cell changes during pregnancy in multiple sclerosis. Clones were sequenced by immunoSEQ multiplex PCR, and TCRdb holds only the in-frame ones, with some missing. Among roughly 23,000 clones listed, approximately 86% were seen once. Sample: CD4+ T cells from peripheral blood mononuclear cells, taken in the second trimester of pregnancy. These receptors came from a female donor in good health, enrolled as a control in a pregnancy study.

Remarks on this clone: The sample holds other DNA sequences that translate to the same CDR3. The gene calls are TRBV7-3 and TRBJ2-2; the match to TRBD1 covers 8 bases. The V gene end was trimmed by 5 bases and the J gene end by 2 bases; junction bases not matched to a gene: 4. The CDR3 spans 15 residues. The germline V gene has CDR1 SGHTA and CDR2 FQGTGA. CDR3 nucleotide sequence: TGTGCCAGCAGCCTTCAGGGGGCAAACACCGGGGAGCTGTTTTTT. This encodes CASSLQGANTGELFF.

CDR3 sequence reads: CASSEAKGGGTGYEQFF. As DNA, the CDR3 is TGTGCCAGCAGTGAAGCTAAGGGCGGGGGTACTGGGTATGAGCAGTTCTTC. V usage is TRBV2 and J usage is TRBJ2-1, with 7 bases aligning to TRBD2. The V gene's germline CDR1 is SNHLY and CDR2 FYNNEI. The junction had 13 bases not matched to a gene; V was cut back by 0 bases and J by 8 bases. CDR3 length: 17 residues.

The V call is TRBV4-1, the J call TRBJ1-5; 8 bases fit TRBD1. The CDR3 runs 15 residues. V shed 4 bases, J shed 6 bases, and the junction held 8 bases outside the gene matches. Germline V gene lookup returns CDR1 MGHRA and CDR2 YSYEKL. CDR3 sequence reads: CASSPTGQVGQPQHF. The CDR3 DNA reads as TGCGCCAGCAGCCCAACGGGACAGGTTGGTCAGCCCCAGCATTTT.

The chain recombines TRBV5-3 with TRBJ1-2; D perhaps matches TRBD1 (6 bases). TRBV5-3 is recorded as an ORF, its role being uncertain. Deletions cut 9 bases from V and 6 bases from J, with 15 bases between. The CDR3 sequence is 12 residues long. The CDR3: CATRQDSNGYTF. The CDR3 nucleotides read TGTGCCACCCGACAGGATTCGAATGGCTACACCTTC.

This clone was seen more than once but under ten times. The CDR3 reads CASSQSGQGHTEAFF. For the CDR3, the DNA is TGTGCCAGCAGCCAATCGGGACAGGGACACACTGAAGCTTTCTTT. This rearrangement joins TRBV4-2 to TRBJ1-1; 9 bases agree with TRBD1. The germline V gene has CDR1 LGHNA and CDR2 YNFKEQ. The junction had 4 bases not matched to a gene; V was cut back by 2 bases and J by 3 bases. The CDR3 totals 15 residues.

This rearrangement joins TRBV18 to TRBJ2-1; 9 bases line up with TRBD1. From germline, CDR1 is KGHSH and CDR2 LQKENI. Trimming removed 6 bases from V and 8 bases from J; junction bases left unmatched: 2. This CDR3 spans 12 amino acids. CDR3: CASSRTGDEQFF. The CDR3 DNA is TGTGCCAGCTCTAGGACAGGGGATGAGCAGTTCTTC.

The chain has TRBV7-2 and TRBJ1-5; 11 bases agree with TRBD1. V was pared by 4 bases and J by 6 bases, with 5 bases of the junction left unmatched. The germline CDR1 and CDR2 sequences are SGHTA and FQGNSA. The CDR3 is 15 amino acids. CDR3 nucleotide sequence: TGTGCCAGCAGCTCGACCGGGACAGGGGGTCAGCCCCAGCATTTT. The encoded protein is CASSSTGTGGQPQHF.

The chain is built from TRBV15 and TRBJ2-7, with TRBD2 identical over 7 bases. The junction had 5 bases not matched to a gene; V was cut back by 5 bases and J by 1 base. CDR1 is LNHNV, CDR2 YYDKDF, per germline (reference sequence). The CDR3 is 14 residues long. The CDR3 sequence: CATSLGGGSYEQYF. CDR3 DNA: TGTGCCACCAGCCTGGGGGGAGGGTCCTACGAGCAGTACTTC.

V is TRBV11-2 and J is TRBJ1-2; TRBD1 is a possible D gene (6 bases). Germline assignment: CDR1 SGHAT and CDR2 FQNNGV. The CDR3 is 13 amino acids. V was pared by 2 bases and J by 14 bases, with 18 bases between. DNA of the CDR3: TGTGCCAGCAGCTTAAATTTTGAGGGGGTGGAAACCTTC. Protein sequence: CASSLNFEGVETF.

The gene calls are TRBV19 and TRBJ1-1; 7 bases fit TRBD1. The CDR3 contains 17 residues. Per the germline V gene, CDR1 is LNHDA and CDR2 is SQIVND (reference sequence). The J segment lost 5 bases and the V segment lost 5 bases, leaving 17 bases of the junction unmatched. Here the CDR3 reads CASSRPTGQAQGTEAFF. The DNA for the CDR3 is TGTGCCAGTAGTCGTCCCACTGGACAGGCTCAAGGGACTGAAGCTTTCTTT.

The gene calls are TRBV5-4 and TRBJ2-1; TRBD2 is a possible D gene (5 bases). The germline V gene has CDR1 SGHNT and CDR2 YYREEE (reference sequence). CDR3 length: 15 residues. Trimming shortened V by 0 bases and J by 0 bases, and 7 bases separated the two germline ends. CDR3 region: CASSLGGVSYNEQFF. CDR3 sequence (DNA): TGTGCCAGCAGCTTGGGGGGAGTCTCCTACAATGAGCAGTTCTTC. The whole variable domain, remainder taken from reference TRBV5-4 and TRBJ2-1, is ETGVTQSPTHLIKTRGQQVTLRCSSQSGHNTVSWYQQALGQGPQFIFQYYREEENGRGNFPPRFSGLQFPNYSSELNVNALELDDSALYLCASSLGGVSYNEQFFGPGTRLTVL.

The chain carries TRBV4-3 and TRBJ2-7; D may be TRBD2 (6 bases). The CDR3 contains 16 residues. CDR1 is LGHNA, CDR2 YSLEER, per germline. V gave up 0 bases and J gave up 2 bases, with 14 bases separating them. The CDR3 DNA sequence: TGCGCCAGCAGCCAAGACCCCGGGGCGGGAACCTACGAGCAGTACTTC. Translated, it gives CASSQDPGAGTYEQYF.

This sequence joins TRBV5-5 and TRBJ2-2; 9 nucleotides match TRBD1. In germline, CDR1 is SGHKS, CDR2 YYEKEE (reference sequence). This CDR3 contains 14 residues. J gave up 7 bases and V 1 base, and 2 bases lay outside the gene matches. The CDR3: CASSLTGGLGELFF. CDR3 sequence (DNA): TGTGCCAGCAGCTTGACAGGGGGCCTCGGGGAGCTGTTTTTT.

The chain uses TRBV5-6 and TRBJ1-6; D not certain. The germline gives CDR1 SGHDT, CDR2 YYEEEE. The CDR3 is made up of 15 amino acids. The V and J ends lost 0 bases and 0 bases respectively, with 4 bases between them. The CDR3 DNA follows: TGTGCCAGCAGCTTGGACAGCTCCTATAATTCACCCCTCCACTTT. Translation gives CASSLDSSYNSPLHF.

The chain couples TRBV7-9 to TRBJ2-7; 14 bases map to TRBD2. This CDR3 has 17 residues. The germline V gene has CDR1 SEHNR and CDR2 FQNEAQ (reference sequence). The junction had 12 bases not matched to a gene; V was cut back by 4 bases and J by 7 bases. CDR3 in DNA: TGTGCCAGCAGCTCACGGGAGGGACTAGCGGGGGTGCGAGAGCAGTACTTC. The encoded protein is CASSSREGLAGVREQYF.

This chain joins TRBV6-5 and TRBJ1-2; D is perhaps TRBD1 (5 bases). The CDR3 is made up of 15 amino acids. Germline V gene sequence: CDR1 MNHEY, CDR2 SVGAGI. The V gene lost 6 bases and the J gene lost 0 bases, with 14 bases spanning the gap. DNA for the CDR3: TGTGCCAGCAGCCCCGGACGGACATCTAACTATGGCTACACCTTC. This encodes CASSPGRTSNYGYTF.

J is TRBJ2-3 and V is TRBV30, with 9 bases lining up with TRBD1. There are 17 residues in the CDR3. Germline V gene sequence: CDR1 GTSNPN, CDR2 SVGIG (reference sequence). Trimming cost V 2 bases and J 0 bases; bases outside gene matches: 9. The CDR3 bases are TGTGCCTGGAGTCGAGGACCCGGGACAGGGAGCACAGATACGCAGTATTTT. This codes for CAWSRGPGTGSTDTQYF.

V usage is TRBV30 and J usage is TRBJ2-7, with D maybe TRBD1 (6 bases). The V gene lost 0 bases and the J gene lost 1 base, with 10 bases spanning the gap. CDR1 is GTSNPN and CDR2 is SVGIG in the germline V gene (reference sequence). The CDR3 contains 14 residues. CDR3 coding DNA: TGTGCCTGGAGTGTACACAGGGATTCCTACGAGCAGTACTTC. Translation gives CAWSVHRDSYEQYF.

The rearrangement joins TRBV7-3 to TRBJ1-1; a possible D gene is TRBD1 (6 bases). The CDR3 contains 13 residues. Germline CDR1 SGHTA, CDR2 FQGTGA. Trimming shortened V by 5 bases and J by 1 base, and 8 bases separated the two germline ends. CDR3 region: CASSQTGNTEAFF. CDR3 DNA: TGTGCCAGCAGCCAGACAGGGAACACTGAAGCTTTCTTT.

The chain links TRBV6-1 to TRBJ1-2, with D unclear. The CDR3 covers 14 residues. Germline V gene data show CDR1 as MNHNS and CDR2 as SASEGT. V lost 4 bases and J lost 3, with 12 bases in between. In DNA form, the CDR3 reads TGTGCCAGCAGTGCCGAATACGGTTACTATGGCTACACCTTC. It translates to CASSAEYGYYGYTF.

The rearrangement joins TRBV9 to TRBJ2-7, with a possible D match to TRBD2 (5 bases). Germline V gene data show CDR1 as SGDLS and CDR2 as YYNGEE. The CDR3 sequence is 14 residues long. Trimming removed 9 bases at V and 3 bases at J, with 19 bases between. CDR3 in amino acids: CAKHRKAGRYEQYF. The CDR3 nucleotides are TGTGCCAAACACCGTAAGGCGGGCCGCTACGAGCAGTACTTC.

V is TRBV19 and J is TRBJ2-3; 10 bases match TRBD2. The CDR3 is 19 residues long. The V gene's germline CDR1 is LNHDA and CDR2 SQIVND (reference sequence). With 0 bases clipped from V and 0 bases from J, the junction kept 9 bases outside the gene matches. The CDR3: CASSIDPAGGGTSTDTQYF. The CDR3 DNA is TGTGCCAGTAGTATAGATCCAGCGGGGGGGGGTACTAGCACAGATACGCAGTATTTT.

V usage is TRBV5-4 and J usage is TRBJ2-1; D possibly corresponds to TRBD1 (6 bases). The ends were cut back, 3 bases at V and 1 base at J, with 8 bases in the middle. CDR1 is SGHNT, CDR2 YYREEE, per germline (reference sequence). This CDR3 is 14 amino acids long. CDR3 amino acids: CASSSQGSYNEQFF. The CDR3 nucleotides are TGTGCCAGCAGCTCACAGGGTTCCTACAATGAGCAGTTCTTC. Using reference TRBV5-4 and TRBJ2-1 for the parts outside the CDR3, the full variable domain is ETGVTQSPTHLIKTRGQQVTLRCSSQSGHNTVSWYQQALGQGPQFIFQYYREEENGRGNFPPRFSGLQFPNYSSELNVNALELDDSALYLCASSSQGSYNEQFFGPGTRLTVL.

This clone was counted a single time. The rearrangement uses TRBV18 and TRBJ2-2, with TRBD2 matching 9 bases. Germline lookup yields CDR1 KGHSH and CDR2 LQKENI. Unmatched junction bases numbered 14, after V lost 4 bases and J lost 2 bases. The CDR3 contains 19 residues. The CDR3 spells CASSQRLRLAGINTGELFF. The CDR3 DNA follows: TGTGCCAGCTCACAGCGACTACGGCTAGCGGGAATTAACACCGGGGAGCTGTTTTTT.

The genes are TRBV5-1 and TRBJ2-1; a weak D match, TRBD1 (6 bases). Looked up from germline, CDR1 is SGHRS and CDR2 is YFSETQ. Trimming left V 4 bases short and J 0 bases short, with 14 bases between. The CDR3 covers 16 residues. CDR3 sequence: CASSRQELGSYNEQFF. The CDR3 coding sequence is TGCGCCAGCAGCCGACAGGAACTGGGCTCCTACAATGAGCAGTTCTTC.